The table lists the clone carrying this TCR beta chain with many counts. The antigen is undetermined. The data stem from a study of blood T cells in healthy people across ages. Study-level findings and limits: CMV status of donors was unknown, possibly confounding expanded clonotype changes. It was not possible, with unsorted PBMCs, to conclusively compare naive and antigen-experienced cells. Investigators viewed diversity estimates from one million T cells as underestimates, the study reported.

The second PCR ran roughly 7 to 12 cycles with a sample-barcoded 5' primer and J-beta primers. TCRdb reprocessed the 5' RACE reads with MiXCR, giving one entry per CDR3 protein. The sample lists about 580,000 distinct CDR3 sequences, around half occurring once. This CDR3 region has 14 residues. Trimming took 4 bases from V and 1 from J, leaving 11 bases between them. CDR1 and CDR2 (germline): SGHRS, YFSETQ. This receptor was identified in an elderly man in good health. The source material was blood. This rearrangement joins TRBV5-1 to TRBJ1-1; D unresolved. The CDR3 here is CASSITRKNTEAFF. The CDR3 DNA reads TGCGCCAGCAGCATTACCAGAAAGAACACTGAAGCTTTCTTT.